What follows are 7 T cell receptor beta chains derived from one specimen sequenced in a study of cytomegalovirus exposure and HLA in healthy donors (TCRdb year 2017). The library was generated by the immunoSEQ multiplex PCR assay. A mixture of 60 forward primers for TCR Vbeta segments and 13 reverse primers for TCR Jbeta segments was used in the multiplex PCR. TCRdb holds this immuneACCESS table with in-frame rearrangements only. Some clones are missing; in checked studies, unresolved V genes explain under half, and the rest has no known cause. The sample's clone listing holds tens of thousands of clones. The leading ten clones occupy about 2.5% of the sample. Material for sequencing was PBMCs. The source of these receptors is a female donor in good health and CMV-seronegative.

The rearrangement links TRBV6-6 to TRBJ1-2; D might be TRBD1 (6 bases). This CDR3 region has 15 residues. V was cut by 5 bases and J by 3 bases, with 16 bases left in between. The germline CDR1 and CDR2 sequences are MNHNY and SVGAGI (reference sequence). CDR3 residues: CASSNPGEQDYGYTF. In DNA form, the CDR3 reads TGTGCCAGCAGTAATCCAGGGGAACAAGACTATGGCTACACCTTC.

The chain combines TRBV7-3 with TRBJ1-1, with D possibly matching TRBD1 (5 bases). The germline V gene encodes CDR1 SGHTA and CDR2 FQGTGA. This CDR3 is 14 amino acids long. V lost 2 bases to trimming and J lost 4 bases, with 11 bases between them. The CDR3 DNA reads TGTGCCAGCAGCTTAGACCAGGGTTCCACTGAAGCTTTCTTT. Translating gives CASSLDQGSTEAFF.

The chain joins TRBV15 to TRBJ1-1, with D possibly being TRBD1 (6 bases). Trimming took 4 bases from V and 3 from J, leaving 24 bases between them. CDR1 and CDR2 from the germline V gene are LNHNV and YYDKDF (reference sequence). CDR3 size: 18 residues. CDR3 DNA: TGTGCCACCAGCAAAAGGTCCGCGGGGCGGGGGCGAGACACTGAAGCTTTCTTT. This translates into CATSKRSAGRGRDTEAFF.

The CDR3 DNA is TGTGCCAGCAGCCCCGATCCAGGGGATGGCTACACCTTC. Its translation is CASSPDPGDGYTF. The rearrangement joins TRBV7-9 to TRBJ1-2; D possibly corresponds to TRBD1 (6 bases). The CDR3 has 13 amino acids. Trimming stripped 5 bases from V and 6 bases from J, with 13 bases between. Germline V gene data show CDR1 as SEHNR and CDR2 as FQNEAQ (reference sequence).

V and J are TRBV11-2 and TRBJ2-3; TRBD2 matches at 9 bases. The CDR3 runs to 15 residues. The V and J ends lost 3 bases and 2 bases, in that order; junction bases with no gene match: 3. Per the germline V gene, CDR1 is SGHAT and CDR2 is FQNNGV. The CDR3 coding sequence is TGTGCCAGCAGCTTCACTAGCGGGTACACAGATACGCAGTATTTT. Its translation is CASSFTSGYTDTQYF.

The chain's CDR3 is CASSRVAGGWEQYF. CDR3 DNA sequence: TGTGCCAGCAGCCGGGTCGCGGGAGGGTGGGAGCAGTACTTC. The V gene is TRBV7-6, the J gene TRBJ2-7; 9 nucleotides match TRBD2. Germline V gene sequence: CDR1 SGHVS, CDR2 FNYEAQ. CDR3 length: 14 amino acids. Trimming cost V 5 bases and J 7 bases; bases outside gene matches: 9.

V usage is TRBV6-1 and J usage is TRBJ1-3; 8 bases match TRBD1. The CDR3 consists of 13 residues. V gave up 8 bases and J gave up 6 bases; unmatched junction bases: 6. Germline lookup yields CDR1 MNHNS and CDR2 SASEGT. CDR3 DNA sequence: TGTGCCAGCCCGGACAGGGTGAAAAACACCATATATTTT. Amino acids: CASPDRVKNTIYF.